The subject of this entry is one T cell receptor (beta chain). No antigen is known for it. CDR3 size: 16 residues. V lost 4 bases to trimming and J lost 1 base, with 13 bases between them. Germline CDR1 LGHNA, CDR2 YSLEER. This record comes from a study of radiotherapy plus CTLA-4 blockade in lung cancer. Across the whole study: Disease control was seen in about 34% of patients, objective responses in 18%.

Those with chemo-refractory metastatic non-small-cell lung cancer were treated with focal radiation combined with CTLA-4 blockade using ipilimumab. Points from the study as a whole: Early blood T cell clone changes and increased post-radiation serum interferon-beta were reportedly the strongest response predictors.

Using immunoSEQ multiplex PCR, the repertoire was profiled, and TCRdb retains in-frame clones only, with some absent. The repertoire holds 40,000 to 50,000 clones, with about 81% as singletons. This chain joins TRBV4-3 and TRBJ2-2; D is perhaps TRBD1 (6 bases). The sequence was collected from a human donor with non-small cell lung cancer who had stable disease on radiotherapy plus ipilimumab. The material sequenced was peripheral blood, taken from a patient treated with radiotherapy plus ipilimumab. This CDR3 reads CASSLRPRGNTGELFF. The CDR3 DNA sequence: TGCGCCAGCAGCCTAAGACCCAGGGGGAACACCGGGGAGCTGTTTTTT.